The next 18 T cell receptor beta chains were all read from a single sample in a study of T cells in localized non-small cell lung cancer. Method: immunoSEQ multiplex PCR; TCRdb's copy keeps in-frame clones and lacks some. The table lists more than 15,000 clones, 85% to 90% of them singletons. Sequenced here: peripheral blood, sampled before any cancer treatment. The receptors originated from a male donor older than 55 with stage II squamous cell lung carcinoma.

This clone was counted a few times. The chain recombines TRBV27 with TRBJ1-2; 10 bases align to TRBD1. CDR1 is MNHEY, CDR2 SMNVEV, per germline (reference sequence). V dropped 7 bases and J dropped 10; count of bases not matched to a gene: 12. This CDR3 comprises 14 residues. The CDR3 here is CASTLDRDRGIYTF. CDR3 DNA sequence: TGTGCCAGCACCCTTGACCGGGACAGGGGTATCTACACCTTC.

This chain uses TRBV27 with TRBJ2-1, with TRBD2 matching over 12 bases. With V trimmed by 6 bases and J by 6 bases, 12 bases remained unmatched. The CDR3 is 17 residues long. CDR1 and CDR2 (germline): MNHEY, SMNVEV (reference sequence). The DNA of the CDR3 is TGTGCCAGCAGCCTTGGACTAGCGGGGATTGAGGGCAATGAGCAGTTCTTC. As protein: CASSLGLAGIEGNEQFF.

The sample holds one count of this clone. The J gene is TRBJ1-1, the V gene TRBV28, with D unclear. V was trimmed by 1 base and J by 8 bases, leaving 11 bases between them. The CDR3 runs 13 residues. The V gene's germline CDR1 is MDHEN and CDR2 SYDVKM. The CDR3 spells CASSLLSRGEAFF. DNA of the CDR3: TGTGCCAGCAGTTTATTGAGTAGAGGGGAAGCTTTCTTT.

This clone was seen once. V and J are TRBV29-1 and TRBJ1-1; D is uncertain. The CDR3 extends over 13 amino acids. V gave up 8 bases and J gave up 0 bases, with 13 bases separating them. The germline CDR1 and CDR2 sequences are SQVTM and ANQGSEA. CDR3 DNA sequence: TGCAGCACCCGACAAGGCATGAACACTGAAGCTTTCTTT. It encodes CSTRQGMNTEAFF.

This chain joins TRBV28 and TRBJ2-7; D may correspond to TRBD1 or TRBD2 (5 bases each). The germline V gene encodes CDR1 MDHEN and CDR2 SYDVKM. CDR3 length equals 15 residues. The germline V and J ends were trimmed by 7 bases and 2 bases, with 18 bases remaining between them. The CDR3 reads CASTLSGAGAYEQYF. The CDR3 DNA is TGTGCCAGCACCCTCTCCGGGGCTGGGGCCTACGAGCAGTACTTC.

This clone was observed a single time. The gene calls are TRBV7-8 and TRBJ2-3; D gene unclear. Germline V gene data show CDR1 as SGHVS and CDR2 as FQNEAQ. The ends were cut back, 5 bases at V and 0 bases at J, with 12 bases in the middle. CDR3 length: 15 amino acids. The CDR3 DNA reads TGTGCCAGCAGCCCTTACCGACCTAGCACAGATACGCAGTATTTT. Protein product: CASSPYRPSTDTQYF.

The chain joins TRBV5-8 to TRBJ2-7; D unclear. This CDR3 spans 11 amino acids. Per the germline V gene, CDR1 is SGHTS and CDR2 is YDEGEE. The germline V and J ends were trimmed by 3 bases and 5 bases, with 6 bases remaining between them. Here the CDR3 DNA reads TGTGCCAGCAGCTCCCTAAACGAGCAGTACTTC. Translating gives CASSSLNEQYF.

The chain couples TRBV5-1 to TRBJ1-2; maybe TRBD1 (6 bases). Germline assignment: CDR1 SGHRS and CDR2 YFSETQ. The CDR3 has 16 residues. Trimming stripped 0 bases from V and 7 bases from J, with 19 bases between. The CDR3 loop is CASSLALLGAGAGYTF. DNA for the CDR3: TGCGCCAGCAGCTTGGCTCTTTTGGGGGCAGGGGCTGGCTACACCTTC.

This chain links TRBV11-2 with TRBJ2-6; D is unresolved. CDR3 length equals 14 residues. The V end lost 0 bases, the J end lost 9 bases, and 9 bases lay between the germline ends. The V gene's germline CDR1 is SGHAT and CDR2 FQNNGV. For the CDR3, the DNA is TGTGCCAGCAGCTTAGATCAGGCCAGCAACGTCCTGACTTTC. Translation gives CASSLDQASNVLTF.

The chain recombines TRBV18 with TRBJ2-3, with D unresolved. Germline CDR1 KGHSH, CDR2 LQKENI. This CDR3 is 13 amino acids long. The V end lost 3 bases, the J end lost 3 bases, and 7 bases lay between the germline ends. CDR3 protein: CASSPMETDTQYF. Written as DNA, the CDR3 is TGTGCCAGCTCACCGATGGAGACAGATACGCAGTATTTT.

The CDR3 here is CSAREYNEQFF. DNA for the CDR3: TGCAGTGCTAGAGAATACAATGAGCAGTTCTTC. The rearrangement joins TRBV20-1 to TRBJ2-1; D is unresolved. The length of the CDR3 is 11 residues. Trimming removed 0 bases at V and 4 bases at J, with 1 base between. Germline lookup yields CDR1 DFQATT and CDR2 SNEGSKA (reference sequence).

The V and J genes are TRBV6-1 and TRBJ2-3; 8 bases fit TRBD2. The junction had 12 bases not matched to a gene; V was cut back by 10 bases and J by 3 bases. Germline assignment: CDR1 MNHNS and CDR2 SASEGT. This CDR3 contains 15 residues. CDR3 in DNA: TGTGCCATTTCCCTGACTAGCGCAGGAACAGATACGCAGTATTTT. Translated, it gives CAISLTSAGTDTQYF.

The CDR3 is CASSSTGNTGELFF. The CDR3, as DNA: TGTGCCAGCAGCTCTACTGGGAACACCGGGGAGCTGTTTTTT. The chain employs TRBV7-2 and TRBJ2-2; no reliable D call. V lost 4 bases and J lost 1, with 7 bases in between. CDR3 size: 14 residues. Germline V gene data show CDR1 as SGHTA and CDR2 as FQGNSA.

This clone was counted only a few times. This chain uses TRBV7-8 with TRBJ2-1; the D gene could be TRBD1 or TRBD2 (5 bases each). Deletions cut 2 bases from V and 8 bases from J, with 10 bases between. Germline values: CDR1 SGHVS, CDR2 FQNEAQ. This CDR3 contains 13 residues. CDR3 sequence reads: CASSLPRGDEQFF. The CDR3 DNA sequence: TGTGCCAGCAGCTTACCACGGGGCGATGAGCAGTTCTTC.

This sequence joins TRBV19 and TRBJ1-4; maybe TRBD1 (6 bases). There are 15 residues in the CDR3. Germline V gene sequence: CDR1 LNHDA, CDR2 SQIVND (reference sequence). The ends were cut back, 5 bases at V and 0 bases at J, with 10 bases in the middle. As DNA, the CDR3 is TGTGCCAGTAGTGGCAGGGGTACAACTAATGAAAAACTGTTTTTT. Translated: CASSGRGTTNEKLFF.

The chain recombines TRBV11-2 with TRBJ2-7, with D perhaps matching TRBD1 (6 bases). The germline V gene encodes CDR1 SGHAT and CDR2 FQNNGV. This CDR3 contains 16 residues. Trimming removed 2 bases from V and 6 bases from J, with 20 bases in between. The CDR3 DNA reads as TGTGCCAGCAGCTTAAGATTTCGGGACATCCGAGCCGAGCAGTACTTC. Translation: CASSLRFRDIRAEQYF.

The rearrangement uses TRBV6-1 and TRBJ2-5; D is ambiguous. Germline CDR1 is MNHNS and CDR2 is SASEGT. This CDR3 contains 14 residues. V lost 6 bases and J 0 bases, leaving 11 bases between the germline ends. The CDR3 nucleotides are TGTGCCAGCAGGGCGAAGCGTTACCAAGAGACCCAGTACTTC. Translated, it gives CASRAKRYQETQYF.

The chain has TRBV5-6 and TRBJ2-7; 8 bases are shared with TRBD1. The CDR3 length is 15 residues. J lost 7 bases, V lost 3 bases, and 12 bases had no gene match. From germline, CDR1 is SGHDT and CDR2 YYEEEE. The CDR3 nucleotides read TGTGCCAGCAGCTCGCCCCGACAGGGGTCTACGGAGCAGTACTTC. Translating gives CASSSPRQGSTEQYF.